The clone carrying this TCR beta chain was found a few times. Its antigen is currently unknown. TCRdb keeps only in-frame clones here, not all; method: immunoSEQ multiplex PCR. The sample consists of 2,500 or so clones, under 30% of them appearing once. The data stem from a study of T cells in narcolepsy. Study summary: Donors had narcolepsy type 1 or type 2, or were healthy controls. Study-wide results and caveats: Reportedly, autoreactive clonotypes were serially detected in patients' blood but not controls'.

The ends lost 3 bases at V and 2 bases at J; junction bases unmatched: 4. The CDR3 has 15 residues. Germline CDR1 LNHDA, CDR2 SQIVND (reference sequence). Sequencing was carried out using cultured CD4+ T cells from cerebrospinal fluid. The sequence was obtained from a human donor with narcolepsy. The rearrangement joins TRBV19 to TRBJ1-5; 7 nucleotides match TRBD1. The CDR3 reads CASSMGGQGNQPQHF. The CDR3 region has the DNA TGTGCCAGTAGTATGGGCGGACAGGGCAATCAGCCCCAGCATTTT.